The 3 T cell receptor beta chains in this list originate from one sample, sequenced in a study of blood T cell repertoires in COVID-19. TCRdb's table, derived via immunoSEQ multiplex PCR, lists solely in-frame clones and lacks some. The table records more than 250,000 clones, nearly 90% of them present only once. The sequenced sample consisted of PBMCs or T cells enriched from blood (not recorded which). All receptors come from a woman under 30 with acute COVID-19.

The genes are TRBV6-5 and TRBJ1-5, with a weak D call TRBD1 (6 bases). Germline values: CDR1 MNHEY, CDR2 SVGAGI. The CDR3 is 16 amino acids. Trimming shortened V by 4 bases and J by 1 base, and 14 bases separated the two germline ends. The CDR3 region has the DNA TGTGCCAGCAGTTCTTTGGGGGGGCGAAGCAATCAGCCCCAGCATTTT. This translates into CASSSLGGRSNQPQHF.

This chain joins TRBV7-3 and TRBJ1-3, with TRBD1 identical over 8 bases. V dropped 4 bases and J dropped 4; count of bases not matched to a gene: 12. The V gene's germline CDR1 is SGHTA and CDR2 FQGTGA. The CDR3 extends over 17 amino acids. The CDR3 nucleotides are TGTGCCAGCAGCTCGCCTTCGCAGGGGGCGCTCGGAAACACCATATATTTT. Translating it yields CASSSPSQGALGNTIYF. Full variable domain (rest looked up from reference TRBV7-3 and TRBJ1-3): GAGVSQTPSNKVTEKGKYVELRCDPISGHTALYWYRQSLGQGPEFLIYFQGTGAADDSGLPNDRFFAVRPEGSVSTLKIQRTERGDSAVYLCASSSPSQGALGNTIYFGEGSWLTVV.

V and J are TRBV6-1 and TRBJ1-5; 8 nucleotides agree with TRBD1. CDR1 and CDR2 from the germline V gene are MNHNS and SASEGT. V shed 2 bases, J shed 2 bases, and the junction held 14 bases outside the gene matches. The length of the CDR3 is 19 residues. The CDR3 loop is CASSEFVTGARSGNQPQHF. The DNA of the CDR3 is TGTGCCAGCAGTGAATTCGTGACAGGGGCACGAAGTGGCAATCAGCCCCAGCATTTT.